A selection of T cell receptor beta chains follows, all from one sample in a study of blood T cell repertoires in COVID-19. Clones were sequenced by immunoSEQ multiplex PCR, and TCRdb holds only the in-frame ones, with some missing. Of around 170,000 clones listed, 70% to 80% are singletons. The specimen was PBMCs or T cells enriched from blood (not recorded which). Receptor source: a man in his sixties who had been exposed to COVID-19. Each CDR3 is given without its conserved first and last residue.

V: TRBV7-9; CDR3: ASSLGSGGQPQH
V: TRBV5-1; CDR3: ASSLQGTGELF
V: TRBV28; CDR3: ASRPTTGGNQPQH
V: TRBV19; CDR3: ASSIGGTASGELF
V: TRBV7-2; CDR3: ASSQQGSGTDTQY
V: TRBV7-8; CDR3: ASSLATGAYEQY
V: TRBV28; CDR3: ASSGKTQY
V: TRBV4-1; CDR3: ASSQESASGIYEQY
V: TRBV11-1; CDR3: ASSLRLASEQF
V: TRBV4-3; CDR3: ASSQEGTGSYEQY
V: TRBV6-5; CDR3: ASSAGQGWGNTIY
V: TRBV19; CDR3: ASSLGTTTDTQY
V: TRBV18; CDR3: ASSPEGRGTEAF
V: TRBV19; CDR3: ASSIPGGEQY
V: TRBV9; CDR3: ASSSDYYEQY
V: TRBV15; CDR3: ATSTGLDRADTQY
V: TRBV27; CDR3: ASSLAGQGWAYEQY
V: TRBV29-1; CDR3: SVESPRTEAF
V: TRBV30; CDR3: AWSGLRGQPQH
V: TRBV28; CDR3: ASTWGGENTEAF
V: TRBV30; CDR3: AWSGSGRTDTQY
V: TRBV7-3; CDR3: ASSFSSGQNTGELF
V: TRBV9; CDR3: ASSVELAGGDYNEQF
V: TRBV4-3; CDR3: ASSQNAGVMGGAWIYGYT
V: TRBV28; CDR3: ASGGQGAGVRREKLF
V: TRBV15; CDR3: ATSRTGATEAF
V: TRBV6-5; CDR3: ASSTGWNEQF
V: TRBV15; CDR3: ATRSGQGVRSNQPQH
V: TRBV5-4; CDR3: ASSLIELGYGYT
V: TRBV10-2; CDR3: ASSWSGTAEKLF
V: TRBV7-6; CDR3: ASSLLSSGRINEQY
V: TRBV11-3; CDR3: ASSFPDRTQETQY
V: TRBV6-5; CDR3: ASRLAGESNGELF
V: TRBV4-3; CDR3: ASSQARTGIIEQF
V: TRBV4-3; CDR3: ASSQEGRGTNYGYT
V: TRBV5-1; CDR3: ASSLGPTAGEQY
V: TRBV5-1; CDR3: ASSLDVTGVDEQF
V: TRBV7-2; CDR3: ASSLALAGGGTTQY
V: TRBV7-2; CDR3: ASGGAVDKNIQY
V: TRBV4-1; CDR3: ASSQVRGGSPLH
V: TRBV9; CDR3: ASSVEVGRAGELF
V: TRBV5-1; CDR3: ASSLGELAGYNEQF
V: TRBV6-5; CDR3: ASSDSGHIDEQY
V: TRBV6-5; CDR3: ASSSDRITGGYT